This T cell receptor beta chain derives from a study of T cell responses to AZD1222 COVID-19 vaccine. Study-level results: Clonal diversity may have been underestimated, and the donors were mostly white British, with more females than males.

Sequenced by immunoSEQ multiplex PCR; TCRdb stores in-frame clones only, minus some. The sample has some 200,000 clones, roughly 90% seen once. Details on this clone: Its antigen is not known.

The CDR3 covers 14 residues. Germline lookup yields CDR1 MGHRA and CDR2 YSYEKL. V trimming: 6 bases; J trimming: 0 bases; junction bases outside the gene matches: 4. The clonotype originates from an adult in good health. The sequences come from peripheral blood, collected on day 0 of AZD1222 vaccination. The rearrangement joins TRBV4-1 to TRBJ2-7, with 8 bases lining up with TRBD1. The CDR3 sequence is CASSQTGVSYEQYF. The CDR3 coding sequence is TGCGCCAGCAGTCAGACAGGGGTCTCCTACGAGCAGTACTTC.